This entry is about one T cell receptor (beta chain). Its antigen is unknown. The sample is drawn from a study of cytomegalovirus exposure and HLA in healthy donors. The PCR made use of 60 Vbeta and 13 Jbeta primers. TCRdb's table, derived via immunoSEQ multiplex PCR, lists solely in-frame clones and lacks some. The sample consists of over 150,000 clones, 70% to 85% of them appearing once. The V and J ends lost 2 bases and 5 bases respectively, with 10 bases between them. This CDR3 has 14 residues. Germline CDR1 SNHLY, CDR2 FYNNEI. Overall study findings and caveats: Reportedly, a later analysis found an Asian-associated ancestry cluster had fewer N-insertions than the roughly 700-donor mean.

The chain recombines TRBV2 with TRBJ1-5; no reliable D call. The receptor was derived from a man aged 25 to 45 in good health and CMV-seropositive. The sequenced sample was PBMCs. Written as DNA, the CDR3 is TGTGCCAGCAGTGAACGGGGTCCGTATCAGCCCCAGCATTTT. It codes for CASSERGPYQPQHF.